Listed here is a single T cell receptor beta chain. Its specificity is not known. Primers for the PCR totalled 60 Vbeta and 13 Jbeta. Original handling: Tens of millions of unique TCR beta chains, around 11 million of them shared, were counted by a later analysis. Sequenced by immunoSEQ multiplex PCR; TCRdb stores in-frame clones only, minus some. The D gene and trimming were derived from the DNA, and the V and J assignments and clone size from that table. The repertoire holds around 150,000 clones, with roughly nine tenths as singletons. This sample was included in a study of cytomegalovirus exposure and HLA in healthy donors. Study-wide results and limits: A later analysis found that most CMV-associated TCR beta chains appeared HLA-restricted.

V was trimmed by 4 bases and J by 15 bases, leaving 15 bases between them. The CDR3 length is 11 residues. CDR1 and CDR2 from the germline V gene are GTSNPN and SVGIG (reference sequence). This chain uses TRBV30 with TRBJ1-4; D perhaps matches TRBD1 (6 bases). The sequenced sample consisted of PBMCs. The TCR comes from a woman under 40 in good health and CMV-seronegative. The CDR3 sequence: CAWTAEHRVFF. The CDR3 bases are TGTGCCTGGACTGCGGAACACAGGGTGTTTTTT.